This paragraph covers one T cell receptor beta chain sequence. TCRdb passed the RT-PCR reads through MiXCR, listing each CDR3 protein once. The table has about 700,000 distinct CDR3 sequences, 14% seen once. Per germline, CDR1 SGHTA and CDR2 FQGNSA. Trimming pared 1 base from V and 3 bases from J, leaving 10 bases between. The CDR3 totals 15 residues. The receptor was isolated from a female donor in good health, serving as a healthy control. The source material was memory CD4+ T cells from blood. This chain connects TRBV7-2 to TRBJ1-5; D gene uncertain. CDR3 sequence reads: CASSLVVGNNQPQHF. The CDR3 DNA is TGTGCCAGCAGCTTAGTGGTAGGGAACAATCAGCCCCAGCATTTT.